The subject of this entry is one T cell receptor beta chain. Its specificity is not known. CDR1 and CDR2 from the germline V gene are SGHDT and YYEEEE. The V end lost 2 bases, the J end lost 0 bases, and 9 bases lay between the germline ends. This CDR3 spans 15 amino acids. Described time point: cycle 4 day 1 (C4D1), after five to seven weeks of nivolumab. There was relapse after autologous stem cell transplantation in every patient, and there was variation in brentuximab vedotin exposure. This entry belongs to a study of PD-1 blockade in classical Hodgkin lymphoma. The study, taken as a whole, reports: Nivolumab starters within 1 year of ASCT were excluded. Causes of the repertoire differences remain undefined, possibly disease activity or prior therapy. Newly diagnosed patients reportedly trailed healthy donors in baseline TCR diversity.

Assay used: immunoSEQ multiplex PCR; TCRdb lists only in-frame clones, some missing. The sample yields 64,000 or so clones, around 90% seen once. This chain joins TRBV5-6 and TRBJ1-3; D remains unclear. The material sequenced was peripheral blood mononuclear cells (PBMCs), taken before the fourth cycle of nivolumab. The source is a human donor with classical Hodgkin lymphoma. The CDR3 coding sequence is TGTGCCAGCAGCTTCGACCCTTACTCTGGAAACACCATATATTTT. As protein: CASSFDPYSGNTIYF. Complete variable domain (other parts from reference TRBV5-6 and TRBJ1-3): DAGVTQSPTHLIKTRGQQVTLRCSPKSGHDTVSWYQQALGQGPQFIFQYYEEEERQRGNFPDRFSGHQFPNYSSELNVNALLLGDSALYLCASSFDPYSGNTIYFGEGSWLTVV.